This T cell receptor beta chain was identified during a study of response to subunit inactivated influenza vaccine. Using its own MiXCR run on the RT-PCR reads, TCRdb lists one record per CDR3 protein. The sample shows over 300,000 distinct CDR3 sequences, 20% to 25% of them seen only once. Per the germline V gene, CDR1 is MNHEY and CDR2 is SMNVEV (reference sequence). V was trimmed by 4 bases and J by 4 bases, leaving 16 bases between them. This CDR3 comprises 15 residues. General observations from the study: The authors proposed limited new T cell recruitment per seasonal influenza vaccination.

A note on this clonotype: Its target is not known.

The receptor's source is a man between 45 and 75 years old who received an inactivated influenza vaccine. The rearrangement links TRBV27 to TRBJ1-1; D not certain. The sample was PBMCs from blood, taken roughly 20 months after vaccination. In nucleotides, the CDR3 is TGTGCCAGCAGTTATACCCTCGGGAGAGCCACTGAAGCTTTCTTT. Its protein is CASSYTLGRATEAFF.